The 14 T cell receptor beta chains in this list originate from one sample, sequenced in a study of T cells after yellow fever vaccination. TCRdb independently ran MiXCR on the 5' RACE reads; one entry per CDR3 protein. The data contain a few hundred thousand distinct CDR3 sequences, around 6.8% of them singletons. This sample comprised PBMCs, obtained around 45 days after the first yellow fever vaccination. Every receptor here comes from a man younger than 30 who received the YFV17D yellow fever vaccine.

A few counts support this clonotype. The chain carries TRBV18 and TRBJ1-1, with D perhaps TRBD1 (6 bases). CDR1 is KGHSH and CDR2 is LQKENI in the germline V gene. V lost 6 bases and J lost 3, with 14 bases in between. This CDR3 has 14 residues. The CDR3 DNA reads TGTGCCAGCTCCCGCCGGAGGGGGGACACTGAAGCTTTCTTT. It translates to CASSRRRGDTEAFF.

This clonotype has a handful of counts. The V gene is TRBV5-1, the J gene TRBJ2-3, with no clear D. V dropped 4 bases and J dropped 5 bases, with 11 bases sitting between them. Germline CDR1 reads SGHRS; CDR2 reads YFSETQ. This CDR3 has 13 residues. CDR3 amino acids: CASSLDSRDTQYF. The CDR3 DNA sequence: TGCGCCAGCAGCCTCGACTCGAGAGATACGCAGTATTTT.

The rearrangement uses TRBV19 and TRBJ2-2; 10 nucleotides align to TRBD1. In germline, CDR1 is LNHDA, CDR2 SQIVND (reference sequence). Losses at the gene ends were 1 base for V and 5 bases for J; bases not matched to a gene: 4. This CDR3 is 16 amino acids long. DNA of the CDR3: TGTGCCAGTAGTATAGGGACAGGGGGAGTAACCGGGGAGCTGTTTTTT. Encoded protein: CASSIGTGGVTGELFF.

This clonotype has a handful of counts. The chain employs TRBV12-3 or TRBV12-4 and TRBJ2-2; D is perhaps TRBD1 (5 bases). This CDR3 has 15 amino acids. V shed 6 bases and J shed 4 bases, with 15 bases lying between them. The CDR3: CASRGRALVTGELFF. CDR3 in DNA: TGTGCCAGCAGGGGGCGTGCTCTGGTCACCGGGGAGCTGTTTTTT.

The sample holds many counts of this clonotype. The rearrangement links TRBV5-4 to TRBJ2-1; D not certain. From germline, CDR1 is SGHNT and CDR2 YYREEE (reference sequence). The CDR3 runs 13 residues. Trimming took off 5 bases at V and 7 bases at J, with 13 bases between the two ends. CDR3 protein: CASRGPGPNEQFF. The CDR3 DNA reads as TGTGCCAGCAGGGGCCCGGGCCCTAATGAGCAGTTCTTC.

The chain employs TRBV29-1 and TRBJ1-2; 9 positions agree with TRBD1. Trimming took 7 bases from V and 4 from J; bases not matched to a gene: 7. CDR1 and CDR2 (germline): SQVTM, ANQGSEA. The CDR3 extends over 13 amino acids. This CDR3 reads CSGGTGTGYGYTF. The CDR3, as DNA: TGCAGCGGGGGGACAGGGACAGGCTATGGCTACACCTTC.

This clonotype was seen repeatedly, ten times or more. This chain joins TRBV20-1 and TRBJ2-5, with 9 bases matching TRBD2. The CDR3 is made up of 17 amino acids. Germline values: CDR1 DFQATT, CDR2 SNEGSKA (reference sequence). Losses at the gene ends were 3 bases for V and 5 bases for J; bases not matched to a gene: 16. This CDR3 is CSASPEYLRGGQETQYF. The CDR3, as DNA: TGCAGTGCTAGCCCCGAGTACCTGCGGGGGGGGCAGGAGACCCAGTACTTC.

Turning to this clonotype: Sequence at one end of the junction differs from germline and may be a read error. The chain couples TRBV5-6 to TRBJ2-3; TRBD2 matches at 9 bases. The germline V gene has CDR1 SGHDT and CDR2 YYEEEE. This CDR3 region has 18 residues. For the CDR3, the DNA is TGTGCCAGGAGCTTAAGAAGGAGACTGGAGCGGGGGGCCAATACGCAGTATTTT. It codes for CARSLRRRLERGANTQYF.

This clonotype was counted only a few times. V usage is TRBV6-1 and J usage is TRBJ2-6; D is unclear. Per germline, CDR1 MNHNS and CDR2 SASEGT. CDR3 size: 15 residues. V was shortened by 1 base and J by 5 bases, with 9 bases between the two germline ends. CDR3 sequence (DNA): TGTGCCAGCAGTGAAGTAGTGGGGTGGGCCAACGTCCTGACTTTC. It codes for CASSEVVGWANVLTF.

This clonotype appeared many times. This chain links TRBV5-5 with TRBJ1-2; possible D gene TRBD1, 5 bases. Per the germline V gene, CDR1 is SGHKS and CDR2 is YYEKEE (reference sequence). The V and J ends lost 1 base and 3 bases respectively, with 10 bases between them. This CDR3 contains 14 residues. CDR3 nucleotides: TGTGCCAGCAGCTTGCCCAGGGCGGACTATGGCTACACCTTC. As protein: CASSLPRADYGYTF.

This clonotype was recorded a few times. The chain carries TRBV4-1 and TRBJ1-2; D unresolved. Per germline, CDR1 MGHRA and CDR2 YSYEKL. V gave up 4 bases and J gave up 2 bases, with 11 bases separating them. The length of the CDR3 is 14 residues. CDR3 sequence reads: CASSRDPGNYGYTF. CDR3 in DNA: TGCGCCAGCAGCCGAGATCCGGGCAACTATGGCTACACCTTC.

The chain couples TRBV6-1 to TRBJ2-7; maybe TRBD1 (6 bases). Germline CDR1 and CDR2: MNHNS and SASEGT. Trimming took 5 bases from V and 2 from J, leaving 13 bases between them. The CDR3 is made up of 14 amino acids. This chain's CDR3 is CASSKSGVPYEQYV. In DNA, the CDR3 is TGTGCCAGCAGTAAATCAGGGGTTCCCTACGAGCAGTACGTC.

This clonotype came up a few times. This chain joins TRBV7-2 and TRBJ2-5; no clear D gene. This CDR3 has 13 amino acids. Trimming left V 3 bases short and J 5 bases short, with 10 bases between. The germline V gene encodes CDR1 SGHTA and CDR2 FQGNSA. The DNA for the CDR3 is TGTGCCAGCAGCTTTCAGGTGATGGAGACCCAGTACTTC. Protein product: CASSFQVMETQYF.

In this sample, this clonotype turned up a few times. The chain uses TRBV4-1 and TRBJ2-1; possible D gene TRBD1, 6 bases. The germline V gene encodes CDR1 MGHRA and CDR2 YSYEKL. V was cut by 1 base and J by 5 bases, with 12 bases left in between. The CDR3 has 15 amino acids. The CDR3 is CASSQVRQDDNEQFF. As DNA, the CDR3 is TGCGCCAGCAGCCAAGTCCGACAGGACGACAATGAGCAGTTCTTC.